In this sample, the clone carrying this T cell receptor beta chain turned up many times. This sample is part of a study of regulatory T cells in long-lasting Graves disease. Sequencing libraries for TCR beta were prepared with iRepertoire HTBI primers and Arm-PCR of CDR3 regions. TCRdb redid the calling of the multiplex PCR reads with MiXCR, one entry per CDR3 protein. The table shows about 360,000 distinct CDR3 sequences, with 15% to 20% occurring only once. Noted time point: newly diagnosed GD, antithyroid drugs for less than 3 months. PBMCs provided the RNA from which the TCR library was made. Germline V CDR1 and CDR2: MDHEN, SYDVKM. Trimming removed 7 bases from V and 3 bases from J; junction bases left unmatched: 8. This CDR3 is built from 14 residues. The data also belong to a second study, concerning T cells in Graves' hyperthyroidism and ophthalmopathy. According to that study: Exclusion followed for patients with uncontrolled infection, other autoimmune disease, pregnancy or lactation. The HTBI primer set was used in a first-round RT-PCR of the TCR CDR3.

This material consisted of peripheral blood mononuclear cells (PBMCs), taken at new diagnosis, from a patient treated with antithyroid drugs. The sequence derives from a woman aged 18-29 years with Graves disease. This chain uses TRBV28 with TRBJ1-1; 7 bases match TRBD1. CDR3 nucleotide sequence: TGTGCCAGCACCAAACAGGGGATACACACTGAAGCTTTCTTT. Its protein is CASTKQGIHTEAFF.